This passage covers 32 T cell receptor beta chains from one sample sequenced in a study of early T cells in non-severe SARS-CoV-2 infection. Each CDR3 protein gets one entry after TCRdb re-called the 5' RACE reads with MiXCR. The table records tens of thousands of distinct CDR3 sequences, around 8.9% of them present only once. The sequencing input was whole blood. These receptors were taken from an adult who was a healthcare worker with PCR-confirmed SARS-CoV-2 infection or an uninfected control (not recorded which).

This clonotype was observed at least ten times. V and J are TRBV7-2 and TRBJ2-1; TRBD2 matches at 10 bases. This CDR3 is built from 16 residues. In germline, CDR1 is SGHTA, CDR2 FQGNSA. Trimming took 5 bases from V and 6 from J; bases not matched to a gene: 10. The DNA of the CDR3 is TGTGCCAGCAGCGCCCCGGGACTAGCGCTTGCCAATGAGCAGTTCTTC. The encoded protein is CASSAPGLALANEQFF.

This clonotype has a count of ten or more. The chain links TRBV7-9 to TRBJ1-2, with 8 bases identical to TRBD1. There are 14 residues in the CDR3. Germline CDR1 SEHNR, CDR2 FQNEAQ (reference sequence). Trimming cost V 5 bases and J 3 bases; bases outside gene matches: 5. CDR3 nucleotide sequence: TGTGCCAGCAGCCTGACAGGGGTCGACTATGGCTACACCTTC. Its protein product is CASSLTGVDYGYTF.

About this clonotype itself: It may be a read error: a sequence one base away is much more abundant. V and J are TRBV7-9 and TRBJ2-2; 10 bases are shared with TRBD2. Unmatched junction bases numbered 9, after V lost 3 bases and J lost 5 bases. CDR1 and CDR2 from the germline V gene are SEHNR and FQNEAQ (reference sequence). CDR3 length: 17 amino acids. The CDR3 spells CASSFLAGVGFTGELFF. The CDR3 DNA reads as TGTGCCAGCAGCTTCCTAGCGGGAGTTGGTTTTACCGGGGAGCTGTTTTTT.

This clonotype showed up many times. CDR3 DNA sequence: TGTGCCAGCAGCTTAGACCCGAACACTGAAGCTTTCTTT. Amino acids: CASSLDPNTEAFF. The chain joins TRBV7-8 to TRBJ1-1, with D unclear. Germline-derived CDR1 and CDR2 are SGHVS and FQNEAQ. This CDR3 is built from 13 residues. Between the trimmed V and J ends, which lost 1 base and 1 base, there was a span of 4 bases.

The chain joins TRBV28 to TRBJ2-5; no clear D gene. This CDR3 contains 11 residues. The V and J ends lost 8 bases and 2 bases respectively, with 6 bases between them. CDR1 and CDR2 from the germline V gene are MDHEN and SYDVKM. CDR3 sequence: CASGQQETQYF. CDR3 in DNA: TGTGCCAGCGGCCAGCAAGAGACCCAGTACTTC.

This clonotype was recorded at least ten times. A junction boundary mismatches the germline segment, possibly from a read error. The chain employs TRBV11-2 and TRBJ1-1; D gene unclear. Per the germline V gene, CDR1 is SGHAT and CDR2 is FQNNGV. The CDR3 runs 14 residues. CDR3 nucleotide sequence: TGTGCCAGCAGCTTAGATAGGGTGAGCACTGAAGTTTTCTTT. Residues: CASSLDRVSTEVFF.

The V and J genes are TRBV4-3 and TRBJ2-2, with 8 positions matching TRBD2. Germline V gene lookup returns CDR1 LGHNA and CDR2 YSLEER. V shed 4 bases and J 2 bases; nucleotides not matched to a gene: 3. The CDR3 contains 15 residues. In DNA, the CDR3 is TGCGCCAGCAGCCCTCGGACTAGCAACACCGGGGAGCTGTTTTTT. Translated: CASSPRTSNTGELFF.

This clonotype was seen only a few times. This rearrangement joins TRBV7-9 to TRBJ2-3; TRBD1 aligns across 7 bases. This CDR3 contains 15 residues. CDR1 is SEHNR and CDR2 is FQNEAQ in the germline V gene (reference sequence). Trimming took 6 bases from V and 6 from J; bases not matched to a gene: 12. Here the CDR3 DNA reads TGTGCCAGCAGTATCCGACAGGGTGGTCGGGATACGCAGTATTTT. Translation: CASSIRQGGRDTQYF.

This clonotype has ten or more counts. This sequence joins TRBV6-2 or TRBV6-3 and TRBJ2-7; 7 nucleotides agree with TRBD1. The CDR3 contains 12 residues. Unmatched junction bases numbered 2, after V lost 8 bases and J lost 1 base. The V gene's germline CDR1 is MNHEY and CDR2 SVGEGT. CDR3 in amino acids: CASRDRSYEQYF. CDR3 sequence (DNA): TGTGCCAGCCGGGACAGATCCTACGAGCAGTACTTC.

V is TRBV7-9 and J is TRBJ2-2; D is unresolved. This CDR3 region has 12 residues. Germline lookup yields CDR1 SEHNR and CDR2 FQNEAQ (reference sequence). Trimming removed 2 bases at V and 4 bases at J, with 2 bases between. DNA for the CDR3: TGTGCCAGCAGCTTACCCACCGGGGAGCTGTTTTTT. Translated, it gives CASSLPTGELFF. Full variable domain (remainder filled in from reference TRBV7-9 and TRBJ2-2): DTGVSQNPRHKITKRGQNVTFRCDPISEHNRLYWYRQTLGQGPEFLTYFQNEAQLEKSRLLSDRFSAERPKGSFSTLEIQRTEQGDSAMYLCASSLPTGELFFGEGSRLTVL.

There are many counts of this clonotype. The chain uses TRBV10-2 and TRBJ2-1, with D possibly being TRBD1 (5 bases). CDR1 and CDR2 from the germline V gene are WSHSY and SAAADI. This CDR3 comprises 12 residues. Trimming pared 8 bases from V and 7 bases from J, leaving 12 bases between. The CDR3 spells CASQGVLNEQFF. The CDR3 bases are TGCGCCAGCCAAGGGGTATTGAATGAGCAGTTCTTC.

This clonotype was detected only a few times. The CDR3 region is CASSLVLRTEQFF. The CDR3 nucleotides read TGTGCCAGCAGCTTAGTGCTACGGACTGAGCAGTTCTTC. The chain couples TRBV7-2 to TRBJ2-1; D is undetermined. Germline V gene sequence: CDR1 SGHTA, CDR2 FQGNSA. This CDR3 region has 13 residues. V dropped 1 base and J dropped 9 bases, with 10 bases sitting between them.

This clonotype was counted a few times. The chain uses TRBV7-3 and TRBJ2-1, with unresolved D. The germline V and J ends were trimmed by 0 bases and 5 bases, with 8 bases remaining between them. The length of the CDR3 is 14 residues. Germline V gene lookup returns CDR1 SGHTA and CDR2 FQGTGA. CDR3 DNA: TGTGCCAGCAGCTTAACCGGGTCCGACAATGAGCAGTTCTTC. This encodes CASSLTGSDNEQFF.

This clonotype was counted at least ten times. The V and J genes are TRBV7-2 and TRBJ1-2; TRBD1 is a possible D gene (5 bases). Germline CDR1 is SGHTA and CDR2 is FQGNSA. Trimming shortened V by 8 bases and J by 2 bases, and 21 bases separated the two germline ends. The CDR3 covers 16 residues. CDR3 loop: CASEGPGTAKNYGYTF. The CDR3 nucleotides are TGTGCCAGCGAGGGACCCGGGACGGCTAAAAACTATGGCTACACCTTC.

This clonotype was counted at least ten times. This chain links TRBV29-1 with TRBJ1-1; possible D gene TRBD1, 5 bases. Trimming shortened V by 4 bases and J by 5 bases, and 17 bases separated the two germline ends. From germline, CDR1 is SQVTM and CDR2 ANQGSEA. This CDR3 spans 14 amino acids. CDR3 in amino acids: CSVVGGGVGTEAFF. The CDR3 nucleotides are TGCAGCGTTGTAGGCGGAGGGGTTGGAACTGAAGCTTTCTTT.

This clonotype came up many times. The chain is built from TRBV3-1 and TRBJ1-2; D is undetermined. The germline gives CDR1 LGHDT, CDR2 YNNKEL (reference sequence). V was pared by 5 bases and J by 5 bases, with 18 bases between. The CDR3 length is 15 residues. The CDR3 sequence: CASSSSAVTRYGYTF. The CDR3 DNA reads as TGTGCCAGCAGCTCGTCCGCAGTGACTCGTTATGGCTACACCTTC.

V gene TRBV28 combines with J gene TRBJ2-6; D uncertain. The germline V and J ends were trimmed by 3 bases and 1 base, with 10 bases remaining between them. The germline V gene has CDR1 MDHEN and CDR2 SYDVKM. This CDR3 spans 16 amino acids. Written as DNA, the CDR3 is TGTGCCAGCAGTTTGTTAGGATCTTCTGGGGCCAACGTCCTGACTTTC. Its translation: CASSLLGSSGANVLTF. The entire variable domain, with the rest obtained from reference TRBV28 and TRBJ2-6, is as follows: DVKVTQSSRYLVKRTGEKVFLECVQDMDHENMFWYRQDPGLGLRLIYFSYDVKMKEKGDIPEGYSVSREKKERFSLILESASTNQTSMYLCASSLLGSSGANVLTFGAGSRLTVL.

This clonotype has only a few counts. The chain joins TRBV3-1 to TRBJ2-7; 10 bases agree with TRBD2. The V gene's germline CDR1 is LGHDT and CDR2 YNNKEL (reference sequence). The CDR3 consists of 15 residues. V shed 1 base, J shed 4 bases, and the junction held 4 bases outside the gene matches. CDR3 in amino acids: CASSQAISGRYEQYF. CDR3 nucleotide sequence: TGTGCCAGCAGCCAAGCCATTAGCGGGAGGTACGAGCAGTACTTC.

The V gene is TRBV24-1, the J gene TRBJ1-1; 9 bases fit TRBD1. CDR1 is KGHDR and CDR2 is SFDVKD in the germline V gene. Trimming at V came to 6 bases and at J to 6 bases, leaving 4 bases not matched to a gene. CDR3 length: 13 residues. In nucleotides, the CDR3 is TGTGCCACCAGTTATACAGGGGGCTCTGAAGCTTTCTTT. Translation gives CATSYTGGSEAFF.

The table lists this clonotype with a few counts. The genes are TRBV5-4 and TRBJ2-2; D possibly matches TRBD1 or TRBD2 (5 bases each). The V and J ends lost 3 bases and 6 bases respectively, with 18 bases between them. CDR1 and CDR2 (germline): SGHNT, YYREEE (reference sequence). The CDR3 has 16 residues. The CDR3 region is CASSWPGPRTPGELFF. CDR3 DNA: TGTGCCAGCAGCTGGCCGGGACCCAGGACCCCCGGGGAGCTGTTTTTT.

Many counts were recorded for this clonotype. V and J are TRBV6-6 and TRBJ1-2; D uncertain. From germline, CDR1 is MNHNY and CDR2 SVGAGI (reference sequence). This CDR3 region has 15 residues. V was trimmed by 6 bases and J by 5 bases, leaving 19 bases between them. The CDR3 sequence: CASRLQDSVSYGYTF. CDR3 DNA: TGTGCCAGCAGGCTCCAGGACTCCGTTTCTTATGGCTACACCTTC.

This clonotype showed up just a few times. V gene TRBV20-1 combines with J gene TRBJ2-7, with D unclear. The CDR3 contains 15 residues. V was cut by 0 bases and J by 4 bases, with 16 bases left in between. Germline V CDR1 and CDR2: DFQATT, SNEGSKA (reference sequence). CDR3 coding DNA: TGCAGTGCTAGAGATATCTCGGCAGGCGCTTACGAGCAGTACTTC. It encodes CSARDISAGAYEQYF.

CDR3 sequence (DNA): TGTGCCAGCAGTTTTGGGGGGAAAGCTTTCTTT. It translates to CASSFGGKAFF. The chain employs TRBV11-2 and TRBJ1-1; maybe TRBD1 (5 bases). Germline CDR1 reads SGHAT; CDR2 reads FQNNGV. The V end lost 6 bases, the J end lost 9 bases, and 11 bases lay between the germline ends. This CDR3 is 11 amino acids long.

The chain carries TRBV6-2 or TRBV6-3 and TRBJ2-7; D is unclear. V shed 5 bases and J shed 3 bases, with 14 bases lying between them. CDR3 length: 14 residues. Germline CDR1 reads MNHEY; CDR2 reads SVGEGT. CDR3 in amino acids: CASSPITVIYEQYF. In nucleotides, the CDR3 is TGTGCCAGCAGTCCGATTACAGTTATCTACGAGCAGTACTTC.

The chain employs TRBV12-3 or TRBV12-4 and TRBJ1-2; D perhaps matches TRBD1 (6 bases). The CDR3 loop spans 12 amino acids. Trimming pared 3 bases from V and 8 bases from J, leaving 10 bases between. The CDR3, as DNA: TGTGCCAGCAGTTTCGGGGGGCGAGGCTACACCTTC. This encodes CASSFGGRGYTF.

The sample holds a few counts of this clonotype. J is TRBJ2-2 and V is TRBV6-1; the D gene is possibly TRBD1 (5 bases). Germline-derived CDR1 and CDR2 are MNHNS and SASEGT. The V end was cut by 6 bases, the J end by 5 bases, with 16 bases between. This CDR3 is 15 amino acids long. The CDR3 DNA sequence: TGTGCCAGCAGGGAATCAGGGTTGTTAACCGGGGAGCTGTTTTTT. It specifies CASRESGLLTGELFF.

Comments on this clonotype: The junction and the germline gene differ at one end; a read error may be behind it. V is TRBV14 and J is TRBJ2-3; possibly TRBD1 or TRBD2 for D (5 bases each). The CDR3 covers 16 residues. Germline V lookup: CDR1 SGHDN, CDR2 FVKESK. CDR3 nucleotides: TGTGTCAGCAGCCAAGCTTGGGGGAGAGGCGCAGATACGCAGTATTTT. Its protein product is CVSSQAWGRGADTQYF.

This clonotype has at least ten counts. The rearrangement uses TRBV28 and TRBJ1-1; maybe TRBD1 (5 bases). V dropped 6 bases and J dropped 0 bases, with 8 bases sitting between them. There are 13 residues in the CDR3. Germline V gives CDR1 MDHEN, CDR2 SYDVKM. Written as DNA, the CDR3 is TGTGCCAGCAGGCAGGGTCTGAACACTGAAGCTTTCTTT. Protein product: CASRQGLNTEAFF.

This clonotype has ten or more counts. The CDR3 loop is CASSPLSGANVLTF. In DNA form, the CDR3 reads TGTGCCAGCAGTCCCCTCTCTGGGGCCAACGTCCTGACTTTC. This sequence joins TRBV6-4 and TRBJ2-6; no clear D gene. Per the germline V gene, CDR1 is MRHNA and CDR2 is SNTAGT. The CDR3 loop spans 14 amino acids. The germline V and J ends were trimmed by 5 bases and 0 bases, with 5 bases remaining between them.

This clonotype came up a few times. V usage is TRBV28 and J usage is TRBJ2-1; TRBD2 matches 7 bases. The CDR3 is 15 residues long. The ends lost 7 bases at V and 9 bases at J; junction bases unmatched: 15. Germline CDR1 reads MDHEN; CDR2 reads SYDVKM. The CDR3 protein is CASNPVDLPGGEQFF. CDR3 coding DNA: TGTGCCAGCAACCCCGTAGATCTACCGGGAGGTGAGCAGTTCTTC.

The CDR3 sequence: CASSPGQAYGYTF. The CDR3 DNA reads TGTGCCAGCAGCCCTGGACAGGCCTATGGCTACACCTTC. The chain couples TRBV7-9 to TRBJ1-2; 7 bases match TRBD1. Trimming removed 5 bases from V and 4 bases from J; junction bases left unmatched: 4. This CDR3 contains 13 residues. CDR1 and CDR2 (germline): SEHNR, FQNEAQ (reference sequence).

The rearrangement links TRBV6-2 or TRBV6-3 to TRBJ2-5; 14 bases are shared with TRBD2. Germline values: CDR1 MNHEY, CDR2 SVGEGT. V lost 6 bases to trimming and J lost 4 bases; unmatched junction nucleotides: 7. This CDR3 contains 16 residues. The CDR3 coding sequence is TGTGCCAGCAGCTCACGGACTAGCGGGAGGCGAGAGACCCAGTACTTC. Translated: CASSSRTSGRRETQYF.